This entry lists 20 T cell receptor beta chains sequenced from one sample in a study of T cells after yellow fever vaccination. TCRdb re-called the 5' RACE reads through MiXCR, storing one row per CDR3 protein. Of roughly 120,000 distinct CDR3 sequences detected, roughly 7.2% appear once; the ten largest clones hold 2.5% to 3.5%. Here the sequenced sample was CD4+ T cells sorted from PBMCs, taken more than 40 days after the first yellow fever vaccination. The receptors here all came from a man aged 18 to 35 who received the YFV17D yellow fever vaccine.

The gene calls are TRBV7-9 and TRBJ2-7; 9 bases are a match to TRBD1. Losses at the gene ends were 3 bases for V and 0 bases for J; bases not matched to a gene: 6. The CDR3 runs to 16 residues. CDR1 and CDR2 from the germline V gene are SEHNR and FQNEAQ (reference sequence). The CDR3 region is CASSLGGTGSSYEQYV. Here the CDR3 DNA reads TGTGCCAGCAGCTTGGGGGGGACAGGGAGCTCCTACGAGCAGTACGTC.

There are many counts of this clonotype. The chain joins TRBV20-1 to TRBJ2-1, with 8 bases aligning to TRBD1. This CDR3 has 13 amino acids. With 5 bases clipped from V and 8 bases from J, the junction kept 8 bases outside the gene matches. Germline CDR1 and CDR2: DFQATT and SNEGSKA (reference sequence). The chain's CDR3 is CSAGPGQGHEQFF. CDR3 bases: TGCAGTGCTGGGCCAGGACAGGGCCATGAGCAGTTCTTC.

This clonotype came up many times. V is TRBV5-1 and J is TRBJ2-7; 7 nucleotides align to TRBD1. The CDR3 is 13 residues long. Germline values: CDR1 SGHRS, CDR2 YFSETQ. Germline trimming cut 4 bases from V and 6 bases from J; bases unmatched to any gene: 7. The CDR3 is CASSRSWDSEQYF. The CDR3 bases are TGCGCCAGCAGCAGGTCTTGGGACAGCGAGCAGTACTTC.

This clonotype was observed at least ten times. Here the CDR3 DNA reads TGTGCCAGCAGCACGGACAGGGGGCGCCTCGGTTATGGCTACACCTTC. Amino acid sequence: CASSTDRGRLGYGYTF. The rearrangement links TRBV7-2 to TRBJ1-2, with TRBD1 identical over 11 bases. J was trimmed by 5 bases and V by 5 bases; bases with no gene match: 10. The CDR3 is made up of 16 amino acids. Germline CDR1 and CDR2: SGHTA and FQGNSA. Looking up the rest from reference TRBV7-2 and TRBJ1-2 gives the full variable domain: GAGVSQSPSNKVTEKGKDVELRCDPISGHTALYWYRQSLGQGLEFLIYFQGNSAPDKSGLPSDRFSAERTGGSVSTLTIQRTQQEDSAVYLCASSTDRGRLGYGYTFGSGTRLTVV.

This clonotype was seen ten or more times. This chain links TRBV7-2 with TRBJ2-1, with 8 bases fitting TRBD2. The CDR3 is made up of 14 amino acids. Germline V gene lookup returns CDR1 SGHTA and CDR2 FQGNSA. V lost 6 bases, J lost 7 bases, and 8 bases stayed unmatched. The CDR3 sequence: CASRLSGGGNEQFF. The DNA of the CDR3 is TGTGCCAGCAGACTAAGCGGGGGTGGGAATGAGCAGTTCTTC. Full variable domain (missing parts from reference TRBV7-2 and TRBJ2-1): GAGVSQSPSNKVTEKGKDVELRCDPISGHTALYWYRQSLGQGLEFLIYFQGNSAPDKSGLPSDRFSAERTGGSVSTLTIQRTQQEDSAVYLCASRLSGGGNEQFFGPGTRLTVL.

This clonotype has at least ten counts. The V call is TRBV25-1, the J call TRBJ1-1; 8 positions agree with TRBD1. CDR1 MGHDK and CDR2 SYGVNS come from the germline V gene. The CDR3 contains 15 residues. The ends lost 5 bases at V and 4 bases at J; junction bases unmatched: 9. The CDR3 DNA reads TGTGCCAGCAGTCTAAACACAGGGGGAAGCACTGAAGCTTTCTTT. It specifies CASSLNTGGSTEAFF.

In its sample, this clonotype was seen many times. This chain connects TRBV30 to TRBJ2-1; D might be TRBD1 or TRBD2, each matching 5 bases. CDR3 length: 14 residues. The V end was cut by 1 base, the J end by 3 bases, with 10 bases between. Per germline, CDR1 GTSNPN and CDR2 SVGIG (reference sequence). The DNA of the CDR3 is TGTGCCTGGAGTGCAGGGAGCCACTACAATGAGCAGTTCTTC. Translation: CAWSAGSHYNEQFF.

At least ten counts were recorded for this clonotype. The chain links TRBV18 to TRBJ2-5; D gene ambiguous. The CDR3 consists of 13 residues. With 6 bases removed from V and 1 base from J, the gap between germline ends came to 9 bases. Germline V lookup: CDR1 KGHSH, CDR2 LQKENI. The CDR3 is CASSGDTQETQYF. CDR3 nucleotides: TGTGCCAGCTCCGGAGACACCCAAGAGACCCAGTACTTC.

Many counts were recorded for this clonotype. V usage is TRBV6-5 and J usage is TRBJ2-6; possible D gene TRBD1, 6 bases. The CDR3 spans 15 residues. Trimming took 2 bases from V and 4 from J, leaving 9 bases between them. The germline gives CDR1 MNHEY, CDR2 SVGAGI. CDR3 bases: TGTGCCAGCAGTTACGGGGGCGGAGGGGCCAACGTCCTGACTTTC. Translating gives CASSYGGGGANVLTF.

This chain connects TRBV28 to TRBJ2-3, with D perhaps assigned TRBD1 or TRBD2 (6 bases each). Germline V lookup: CDR1 MDHEN, CDR2 SYDVKM. The V end lost 10 bases, the J end lost 1 base, and 15 bases lay between the germline ends. The CDR3 contains 14 residues. The CDR3 sequence: CATHGGPGTDTQYF. As DNA, the CDR3 is TGTGCCACCCACGGGGGCCCAGGCACAGATACGCAGTATTTT. Using reference TRBV28 and TRBJ2-3 for the parts outside the CDR3, the full variable domain is DVKVTQSSRYLVKRTGEKVFLECVQDMDHENMFWYRQDPGLGLRLIYFSYDVKMKEKGDIPEGYSVSREKKERFSLILESASTNQTSMYLCATHGGPGTDTQYFGPGTRLTVL.

This clonotype has only a few counts. The chain employs TRBV4-3 and TRBJ1-2; TRBD1 might be the D (6 bases). Germline CDR1 LGHNA, CDR2 YSLEER. The CDR3 has 14 amino acids. V was shortened by 1 base and J by 10 bases, with 16 bases between the two germline ends. The CDR3 coding sequence is TGCGCCAGCAGCCAAGGGCCAGGGGCCTTCTCCTACACCTTC. Translation: CASSQGPGAFSYTF.

There are many counts of this clonotype. V and J are TRBV3-1 and TRBJ1-5; a weak D match, TRBD1 (5 bases). Germline-derived CDR1 and CDR2 are LGHDT and YNNKEL (reference sequence). V was clipped by 1 base and J by 0 bases, with 16 bases between them. There are 18 residues in the CDR3. The CDR3 region has the DNA TGTGCCAGCAGCCAAGGCCGGGGCAGGGTTGGTAGCAATCAGCCCCAGCATTTT. Translating it yields CASSQGRGRVGSNQPQHF.

Worth noting for this clonotype: A read error may explain this, as a much larger clone is one base away. This chain uses TRBV5-1 with TRBJ1-1; 9 nucleotides align to TRBD1. With 3 bases clipped from V and 4 bases from J, the junction kept 7 bases outside the gene matches. The CDR3 is 15 amino acids. Looked up from germline, CDR1 is SGHRS and CDR2 is YFSETQ. The CDR3 loop reads CASSSTPTGGTEAFF. In DNA form, the CDR3 reads TGCGCCAGCAGCTCTACTCCGACAGGGGGCACTGAAGCTTTCTTT.

This clonotype was counted ten times or more. V and J are TRBV20-1 and TRBJ1-5, with 8 positions matching TRBD1. Trimming removed 5 bases from V and 7 bases from J; junction bases left unmatched: 7. CDR1 is DFQATT, CDR2 SNEGSKA, per germline (reference sequence). This CDR3 comprises 13 residues. The CDR3 DNA reads as TGCAGTGCTCCGACAGGGGAGGGACAGCCCCAGCATTTT. Amino acid sequence: CSAPTGEGQPQHF.

This clonotype was found many times. V is TRBV20-1 and J is TRBJ2-7; D possibly corresponds to TRBD1 (6 bases). The V end lost 2 bases, the J end lost 7 bases, and 9 bases lay between the germline ends. CDR1 DFQATT and CDR2 SNEGSKA come from the germline V gene (reference sequence). This CDR3 contains 11 residues. The CDR3 region is CSARTGLEQYF. DNA for the CDR3: TGCAGTGCTAGAACAGGGTTAGAGCAGTACTTC.

This clonotype showed up many times. The chain recombines TRBV5-1 with TRBJ2-5; 13 bases align to TRBD2. Germline V gene sequence: CDR1 SGHRS, CDR2 YFSETQ. This CDR3 region has 15 residues. J lost 5 bases, V lost 3 bases, and 4 bases had no gene match. CDR3 region: CASSWTSGGRETQYF. Written as DNA, the CDR3 is TGCGCCAGCAGCTGGACTAGCGGGGGACGGGAGACCCAGTACTTC.

With regard to this clonotype: Being one base from a much bigger clone, this may be a read error. The chain employs TRBV6-5 and TRBJ2-3, with 7 bases fitting TRBD1. Germline lookup yields CDR1 MNHEY and CDR2 SVGAGI. V gave up 0 bases and J gave up 6 bases; unmatched junction bases: 9. The CDR3 has 16 amino acids. The CDR3 sequence: CASSYSSLQGIDTQYF. In nucleotides, the CDR3 is TGTGCCAGCAGTTACTCGTCCCTACAGGGGATTGATACGCAGTATTTT.

In this sample, this clonotype turned up many times. The chain links TRBV14 to TRBJ2-2, with D unresolved. Germline V gene lookup returns CDR1 SGHDN and CDR2 FVKESK. Trimming left V 4 bases short and J 2 bases short, with 5 bases between. The CDR3 covers 13 residues. For the CDR3, the DNA is TGTGCCAGCAGCCGATTAAACACCGGGGAGCTGTTTTTT. It codes for CASSRLNTGELFF.

This clonotype was counted many times. The chain links TRBV12-3 or TRBV12-4 to TRBJ1-5, with D maybe TRBD1 (6 bases). Trimming pared 4 bases from V and 6 bases from J, leaving 13 bases between. The CDR3 is made up of 14 amino acids. Here the CDR3 reads CASSSNRDGQPQHF. The DNA for the CDR3 is TGTGCCAGCAGTTCTAACAGGGACGGTCAGCCCCAGCATTTT.

V is TRBV20-1 and J is TRBJ1-2; perhaps TRBD1 as D (6 bases). V was shortened by 4 bases and J by 7 bases, with 19 bases between the two germline ends. Germline values: CDR1 DFQATT, CDR2 SNEGSKA (reference sequence). This CDR3 is built from 14 residues. DNA for the CDR3: TGCAGTGCTACCGCCGGAAGGGTAGGGGGTGGCTACACCTTC. It translates to CSATAGRVGGGYTF.